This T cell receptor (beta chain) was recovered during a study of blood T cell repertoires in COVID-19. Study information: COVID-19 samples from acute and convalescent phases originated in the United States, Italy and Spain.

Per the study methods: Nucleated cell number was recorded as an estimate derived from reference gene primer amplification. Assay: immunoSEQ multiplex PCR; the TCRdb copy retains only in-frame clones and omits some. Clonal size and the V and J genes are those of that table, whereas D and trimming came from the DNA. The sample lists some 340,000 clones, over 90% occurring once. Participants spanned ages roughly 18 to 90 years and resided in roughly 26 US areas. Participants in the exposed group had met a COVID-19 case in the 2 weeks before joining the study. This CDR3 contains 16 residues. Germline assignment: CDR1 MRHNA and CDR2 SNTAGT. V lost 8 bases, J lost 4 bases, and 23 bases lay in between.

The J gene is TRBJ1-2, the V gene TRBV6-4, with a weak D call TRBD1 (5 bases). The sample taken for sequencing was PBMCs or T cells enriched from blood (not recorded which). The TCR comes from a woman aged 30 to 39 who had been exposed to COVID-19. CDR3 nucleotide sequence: TGTGCCAGCCCCCCGGCGGGGGGAGGGAGGGGCTATGGCTACACCTTC. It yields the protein CASPPAGGGRGYGYTF.